These 23 T cell receptor beta chains were sequenced from one sample in a study of Ad26.COV2.S vaccination and SARS-CoV-2 variants. Specified treatment: around 19 received Ad26.COV2.S at low or high dose, single or two shots; roughly five received placebo; per-sample allocation not given. Sampling occurred on day 63 after the first vaccine or placebo injection. Repertoires were generated with immunoSEQ multiplex PCR, while TCRdb's copy carries only in-frame clones and drops some. The data show 400,000 to 450,000 clones, with about 90% seen just once and under 4.5% held by the top ten. The input for sequencing was peripheral blood, taken in a trial of Ad26.COV2.S vaccine versus placebo. All receptors come from a person aged 18 to 65 who received the Ad26.COV2.S COVID-19 vaccine or a placebo.

In this sample, this clone turned up once. This CDR3 reads CATSAGGDRVNEQYF. Here the CDR3 DNA reads TGTGCCACCAGTGCCGGAGGGGACAGGGTCAACGAGCAGTACTTC. V is TRBV24-1 and J is TRBJ2-7; the match to TRBD1 covers 9 bases. Germline V CDR1 and CDR2: KGHDR, SFDVKD. The CDR3 has 15 amino acids. V was clipped by 5 bases and J by 5 bases; unmatched bases: 9.

This clone appeared a single time. The chain is built from TRBV7-8 and TRBJ2-1; TRBD2 matches 9 bases. This CDR3 has 18 residues. The germline gives CDR1 SGHVS, CDR2 FQNEAQ. V gave up 4 bases and J gave up 1 base; unmatched junction bases: 11. The DNA for the CDR3 is TGTGCCAGCAGCTCGCGCCGCCCACTAGCGGGTTCCTACAATGAGCAGTTCTTC. Amino acids: CASSSRRPLAGSYNEQFF.

This chain uses TRBV18 with TRBJ1-4; D possibly corresponds to TRBD1 (5 bases). V shed 4 bases and J shed 0 bases, with 9 bases lying between them. The germline V gene encodes CDR1 KGHSH and CDR2 LQKENI. The CDR3 is made up of 15 amino acids. CDR3 amino acids: CASSLGHATNEKLFF. CDR3 DNA: TGTGCCAGCTCACTTGGACACGCAACTAATGAAAAACTGTTTTTT.

The chain has TRBV6-1 and TRBJ2-7, with D perhaps assigned TRBD1 or TRBD2 (6 bases each). The CDR3 sequence is 17 residues long. CDR1 and CDR2 from the germline V gene are MNHNS and SASEGT. Trimming took 1 base from V and 5 from J, leaving 21 bases between them. The CDR3 is CASSEGPWGQGGNEQYF. CDR3 bases: TGTGCCAGCAGTGAAGGGCCGTGGGGACAAGGGGGGAACGAGCAGTACTTC.

This clone was observed a single time. The chain employs TRBV10-3 and TRBJ2-1; 7 bases match TRBD2. Trimming at V came to 7 bases and at J to 5 bases, leaving 5 bases not matched to a gene. The germline CDR1 and CDR2 sequences are ENHRY and SYGVKD. This CDR3 region has 13 residues. CDR3: CAITRGSDNEQFF. CDR3 DNA: TGTGCCATCACTCGCGGGAGCGACAATGAGCAGTTCTTC.

The table lists this clone with a count of one. Other DNA sequences in this specimen translate into the identical CDR3. CDR3 amino acids: CASSLSPHSYEQYF. The CDR3 nucleotides are TGTGCCAGCAGTTTATCACCCCACTCCTACGAGCAGTACTTC. The chain joins TRBV27 to TRBJ2-7; D gene unclear. The germline V gene has CDR1 MNHEY and CDR2 SMNVEV (reference sequence). The ends were cut back, 0 bases at V and 0 bases at J, with 6 bases in the middle. There are 14 residues in the CDR3.

The chain links TRBV28 to TRBJ2-7; the match to TRBD2 covers 7 bases. Per the germline V gene, CDR1 is MDHEN and CDR2 is SYDVKM. V trimming: 4 bases; J trimming: 4 bases; junction bases outside the gene matches: 1. The CDR3 is made up of 12 amino acids. The CDR3 is CASSWTRYEQYF. The DNA for the CDR3 is TGTGCCAGCAGTTGGACTAGATACGAGCAGTACTTC.

There are a few counts of this clone. The identical CDR3 is also encoded by other nucleotide sequences in the sample. This chain uses TRBV3-1 (or the pseudogene TRBV3-2) with TRBJ1-2; D is undetermined. CDR3 size: 11 residues. In germline, CDR1 is LGHDT, CDR2 YNNKEL (reference sequence). Trimming left V 3 bases short and J 8 bases short, with 7 bases between. The CDR3 sequence is CASSHAGGYTF. CDR3 sequence (DNA): TGTGCCAGCAGCCATGCTGGGGGCTACACCTTC.

The V gene is TRBV5-1, the J gene TRBJ2-1, with D unresolved. Germline CDR1 and CDR2: SGHRS and YFSETQ. V gave up 2 bases and J gave up 2 bases, with 5 bases separating them. The CDR3 runs 13 residues. As DNA, the CDR3 is TGCGCCAGCAGCTTCAGTACCTACAATGAGCAGTTCTTC. Translated, it gives CASSFSTYNEQFF.

The rearrangement links TRBV7-3 to TRBJ2-3, with D uncertain. Germline V gene lookup returns CDR1 SGHTA and CDR2 FQGTGA. V was trimmed by 1 base and J by 2 bases, leaving 7 bases between them. The length of the CDR3 is 14 residues. The CDR3 DNA sequence: TGTGCCAGCAGCTTAAGGACCTCCACAGATACGCAGTATTTT. It translates to CASSLRTSTDTQYF.

Turning to this clone: Other DNA sequences of this sample code for an identical CDR3. This rearrangement joins TRBV7-2 to TRBJ2-5, with 8 bases lining up with TRBD1. The ends lost 3 bases at V and 5 bases at J; junction bases unmatched: 2. Germline V gene data show CDR1 as SGHTA and CDR2 as FQGNSA. The CDR3 contains 13 residues. Here the CDR3 reads CASSFDRGETQYF. The CDR3 region has the DNA TGTGCCAGCAGCTTTGACAGGGGTGAGACCCAGTACTTC.

The chain links TRBV4-2 to TRBJ2-3; TRBD2 agrees at 12 bases. Germline lookup yields CDR1 LGHNA and CDR2 YNFKEQ. V dropped 0 bases and J dropped 7; count of bases not matched to a gene: 14. There are 19 residues in the CDR3. CDR3 coding DNA: TGTGCCAGCAGCCAAGATCTAGGTCGACTAGCGGGAGTATCATATACGCAGTATTTT. It is translated as CASSQDLGRLAGVSYTQYF.

As for this clone: This specimen includes other DNA sequences encoding the same CDR3. The rearrangement links TRBV7-8 to TRBJ2-2, with D unresolved. The CDR3 spans 13 residues. V lost 3 bases and J lost 1, with 3 bases in between. Germline CDR1 and CDR2: SGHVS and FQNEAQ. The chain's CDR3 is CASSLKNTGELFF. CDR3 in DNA: TGTGCCAGCAGCTTGAAGAACACCGGGGAGCTGTTTTTT.

The chain uses TRBV6-6 and TRBJ2-3; D is unclear. The CDR3 consists of 12 residues. Trimming shortened V by 5 bases and J by 6 bases, and 9 bases separated the two germline ends. Germline V gives CDR1 MNHNY, CDR2 SVGAGI (reference sequence). In DNA form, the CDR3 reads TGTGCCAGCAGTCCCCTTTTGGATACGCAGTATTTT. Its protein is CASSPLLDTQYF.

The rearrangement uses TRBV19 and TRBJ2-7; 12 bases agree with TRBD2. V shed 5 bases and J 1 base; nucleotides not matched to a gene: 6. This CDR3 contains 16 residues. Germline CDR1 and CDR2: LNHDA and SQIVND (reference sequence). In DNA form, the CDR3 reads TGTGCCAGTAGTCTAACCGGGACTAGCGGGTCCTACGAGCAGTACTTC. Translating it yields CASSLTGTSGSYEQYF.

The V gene is TRBV2, the J gene TRBJ2-2; 9 bases line up with TRBD2. Losses at the gene ends were 2 bases for V and 5 bases for J; bases not matched to a gene: 3. Germline assignment: CDR1 SNHLY and CDR2 FYNNEI. CDR3 length: 15 residues. The CDR3 is CASSELLAGTGELFF. Here the CDR3 DNA reads TGTGCCAGCAGTGAACTTCTAGCGGGAACCGGGGAGCTGTTTTTT.

The chain couples TRBV9 to TRBJ2-1; 10 nucleotides match TRBD2. CDR1 is SGDLS and CDR2 is YYNGEE in the germline V gene. The J segment lost 7 bases and the V segment lost 4 bases, leaving 14 bases of the junction unmatched. This CDR3 region has 17 residues. The CDR3 sequence is CASSQPLTSGKGNEQFF. CDR3 sequence (DNA): TGTGCCAGCAGCCAGCCCCTAACTAGCGGGAAAGGAAATGAGCAGTTCTTC.

This clone appeared a single time. The chain carries TRBV5-6 and TRBJ1-1, with D unclear. The V end was cut by 3 bases, the J end by 4 bases, with 16 bases between. Germline CDR1 SGHDT, CDR2 YYEEEE. The CDR3 runs to 15 residues. For the CDR3, the DNA is TGTGCCAGCAGCTCCTCTCCCGTGACTTTCACTGAAGCTTTCTTT. It specifies CASSSSPVTFTEAFF.

The V call is TRBV11-2, the J call TRBJ1-3; D perhaps matches TRBD1 (5 bases). This CDR3 region has 14 residues. The V end was cut by 6 bases, the J end by 5 bases, with 14 bases between. Looked up from germline, CDR1 is SGHAT and CDR2 is FQNNGV. CDR3 sequence (DNA): TGTGCCAGCAGTTATGGGACCTGGAGAAACACCATATATTTT. Protein product: CASSYGTWRNTIYF.

The rearrangement joins TRBV14 to TRBJ2-7; 9 bases are a match to TRBD1. V lost 2 bases and J lost 1; bases outside the gene matches: 3. Germline CDR1 SGHDN, CDR2 FVKESK. The CDR3 runs 15 residues. CDR3 sequence: CASSQWDRASYEQYF. Here the CDR3 DNA reads TGTGCCAGCAGCCAATGGGACAGGGCGTCCTACGAGCAGTACTTC.

The rearrangement links TRBV11-2 to TRBJ1-4; possible D gene TRBD1, 6 bases. This CDR3 has 14 amino acids. Germline CDR1 SGHAT, CDR2 FQNNGV. Trimming took off 7 bases at V and 7 bases at J, with 16 bases between the two ends. The CDR3, as DNA: TGTGCCAGCACATCAGGGGTACAGGGTGAAAAACTGTTTTTT. It codes for CASTSGVQGEKLFF.

V and J are TRBV19 and TRBJ1-1; no clear D. Trimming took off 6 bases at V and 4 bases at J, with 12 bases between the two ends. Germline V gene sequence: CDR1 LNHDA, CDR2 SQIVND (reference sequence). There are 13 residues in the CDR3. Here the CDR3 DNA reads TGTGCCAGTAGCCGGGCCCATGGCACTGAAGCTTTCTTT. It encodes CASSRAHGTEAFF.

The J gene is TRBJ2-7, the V gene TRBV14, with 9 nucleotides matching TRBD2. Germline V gene data show CDR1 as SGHDN and CDR2 as FVKESK. The junction had 12 bases not matched to a gene; V was cut back by 1 base and J by 11 bases. The CDR3 consists of 15 residues. In DNA form, the CDR3 reads TGTGCCAGCAGCCAAGGAGTTCTAGCGGGGCCCTCTAAGTACTTC. This sequence encodes CASSQGVLAGPSKYF.